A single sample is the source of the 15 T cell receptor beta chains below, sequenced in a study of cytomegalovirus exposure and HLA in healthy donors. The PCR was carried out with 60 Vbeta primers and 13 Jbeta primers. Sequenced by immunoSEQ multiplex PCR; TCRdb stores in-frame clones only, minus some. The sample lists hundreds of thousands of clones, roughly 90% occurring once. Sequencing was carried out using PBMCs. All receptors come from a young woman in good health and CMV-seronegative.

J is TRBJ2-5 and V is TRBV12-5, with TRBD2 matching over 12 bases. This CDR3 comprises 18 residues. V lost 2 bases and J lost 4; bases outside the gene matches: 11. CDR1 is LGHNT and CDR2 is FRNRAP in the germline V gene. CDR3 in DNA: TGTGCTAGTGGTTTGCAAGGGCTAGCGGGGGGGGTTCTAGAGACCCAGTACTTC. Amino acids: CASGLQGLAGGVLETQYF.

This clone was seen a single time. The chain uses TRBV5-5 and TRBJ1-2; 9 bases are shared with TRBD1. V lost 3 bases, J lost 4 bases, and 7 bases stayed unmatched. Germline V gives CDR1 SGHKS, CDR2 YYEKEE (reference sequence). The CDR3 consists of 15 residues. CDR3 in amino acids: CASSSYPQGAYGYTF. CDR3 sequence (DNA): TGTGCCAGCAGCTCCTATCCACAGGGGGCCTATGGCTACACCTTC.

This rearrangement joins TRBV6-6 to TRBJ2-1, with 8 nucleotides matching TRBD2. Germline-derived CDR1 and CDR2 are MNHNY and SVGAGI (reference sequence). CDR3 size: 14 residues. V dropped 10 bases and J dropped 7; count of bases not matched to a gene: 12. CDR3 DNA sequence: TGTGCCATCACCCGGGGGGGCCGATTAAATGAGCAGTTCTTC. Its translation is CAITRGGRLNEQFF.

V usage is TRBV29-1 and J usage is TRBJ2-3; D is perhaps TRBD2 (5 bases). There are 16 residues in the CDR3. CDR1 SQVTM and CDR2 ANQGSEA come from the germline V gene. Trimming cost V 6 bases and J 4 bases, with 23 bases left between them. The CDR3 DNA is TGCAGCGTCCCCTTCTCGGCCGGGGATGTCGCAGATACGCAGTATTTT. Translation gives CSVPFSAGDVADTQYF.

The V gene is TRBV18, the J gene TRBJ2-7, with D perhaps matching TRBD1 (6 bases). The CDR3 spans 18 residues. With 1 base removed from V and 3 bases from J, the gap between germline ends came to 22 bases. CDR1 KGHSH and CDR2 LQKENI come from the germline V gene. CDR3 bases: TGTGCCAGCTCACCACTAGGTGGGGACACCGGAATCAGCTACGAGCAGTACTTC. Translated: CASSPLGGDTGISYEQYF.

The chain's CDR3 is CASSPTGQDIYEQYF. The CDR3 coding sequence is TGTGCCAGCTCACCAACGGGACAGGACATCTACGAGCAGTACTTC. The chain couples TRBV18 to TRBJ2-7, with 8 bases identical to TRBD1. CDR1 and CDR2 (germline): KGHSH, LQKENI. Trimming removed 2 bases from V and 3 bases from J; junction bases left unmatched: 6. This CDR3 is 15 amino acids long.

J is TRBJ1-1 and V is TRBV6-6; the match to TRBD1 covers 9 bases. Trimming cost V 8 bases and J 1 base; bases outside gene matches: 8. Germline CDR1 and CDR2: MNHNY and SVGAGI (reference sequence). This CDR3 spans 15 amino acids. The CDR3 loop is CASRSVGQGNTEAFF. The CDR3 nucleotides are TGTGCCAGCCGCTCTGTGGGACAGGGGAACACTGAAGCTTTCTTT.

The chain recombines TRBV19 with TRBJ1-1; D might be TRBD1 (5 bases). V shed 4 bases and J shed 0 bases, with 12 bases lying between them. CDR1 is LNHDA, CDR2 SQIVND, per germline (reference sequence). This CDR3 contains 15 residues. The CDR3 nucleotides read TGTGCCAGTAGTACCTGGGGGACTATGAACACTGAAGCTTTCTTT. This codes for CASSTWGTMNTEAFF.

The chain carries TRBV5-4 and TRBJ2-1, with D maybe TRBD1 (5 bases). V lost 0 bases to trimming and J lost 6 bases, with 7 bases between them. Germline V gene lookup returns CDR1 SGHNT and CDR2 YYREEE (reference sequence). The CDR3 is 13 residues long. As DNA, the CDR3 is TGTGCCAGCAGCTTGGCACAGGTCAATGAGCAGTTCTTC. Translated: CASSLAQVNEQFF.

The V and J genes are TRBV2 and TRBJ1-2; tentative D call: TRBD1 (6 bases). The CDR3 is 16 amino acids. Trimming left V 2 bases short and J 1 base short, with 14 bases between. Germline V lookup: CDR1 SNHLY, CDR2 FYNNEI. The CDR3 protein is CASSEYPGQINYGYTF. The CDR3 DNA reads TGTGCCAGCAGTGAATACCCGGGACAAATTAACTATGGCTACACCTTC.

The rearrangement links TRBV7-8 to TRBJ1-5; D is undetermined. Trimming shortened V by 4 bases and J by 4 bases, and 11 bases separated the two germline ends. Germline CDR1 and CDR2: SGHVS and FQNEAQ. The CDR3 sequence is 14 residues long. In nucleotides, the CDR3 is TGTGCCAGCAGCTCTGTGGGCCTAAATCAGCCCCAGCATTTT. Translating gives CASSSVGLNQPQHF.

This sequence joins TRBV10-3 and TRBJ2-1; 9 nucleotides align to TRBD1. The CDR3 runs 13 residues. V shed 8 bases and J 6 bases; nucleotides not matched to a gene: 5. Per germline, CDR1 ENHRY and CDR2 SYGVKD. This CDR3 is CAIGTGRPNEQFF. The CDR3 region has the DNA TGTGCCATCGGGACAGGGAGGCCCAATGAGCAGTTCTTC.

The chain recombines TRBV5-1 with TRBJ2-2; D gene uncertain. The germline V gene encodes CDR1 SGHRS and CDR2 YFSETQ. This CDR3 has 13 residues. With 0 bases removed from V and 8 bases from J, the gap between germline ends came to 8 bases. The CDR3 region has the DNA TGCGCCAGCAGCTTGGGAGCTCCGGGGGAGCTGTTTTTT. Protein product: CASSLGAPGELFF. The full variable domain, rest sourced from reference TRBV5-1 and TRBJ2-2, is KAGVTQTPRYLIKTRGQQVTLSCSPISGHRSVSWYQQTPGQGLQFLFEYFSETQRNKGNFPGRFSGRQFSNSRSEMNVSTLELGDSALYLCASSLGAPGELFFGEGSRLTVL.

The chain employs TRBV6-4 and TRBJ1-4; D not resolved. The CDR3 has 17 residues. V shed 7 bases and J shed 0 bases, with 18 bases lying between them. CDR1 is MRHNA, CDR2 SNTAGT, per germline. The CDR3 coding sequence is TGTGCCAGCAAGGTCATAAGCGAAGAATCAACTAATGAAAAACTGTTTTTT. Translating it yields CASKVISEESTNEKLFF.

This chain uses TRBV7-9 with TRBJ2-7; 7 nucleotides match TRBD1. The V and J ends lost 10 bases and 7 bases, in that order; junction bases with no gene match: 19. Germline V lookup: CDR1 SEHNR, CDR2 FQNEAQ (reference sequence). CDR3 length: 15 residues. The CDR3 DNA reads TGTGCCACCGGGGCCCGAGACAGGGCCCCGGGTGAGCAGTACTTC. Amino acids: CATGARDRAPGEQYF. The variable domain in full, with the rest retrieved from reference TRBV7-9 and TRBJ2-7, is DTGVSQNPRHKITKRGQNVTFRCDPISEHNRLYWYRQTLGQGPEFLTYFQNEAQLEKSRLLSDRFSAERPKGSFSTLEIQRTEQGDSAMYLCATGARDRAPGEQYFGPGTRLTVT.